These 21 T cell receptor beta chains originate from one sample sequenced in a study of T-cell reconstitution after alpha-beta-depleted transplantation in children. Unique molecular identifiers were used in preparing the TCRbeta library. In TCRdb, the PCR reads were re-called with MiXCR into one record per CDR3 protein. Of around 200,000 distinct CDR3 sequences listed, more than 6.5% are singletons. The material was PBMCs from the stem cell graft donor, obtained from the stem cell graft. All receptors derive from a human donor who donated a stem cell graft to a child with Wiskott-Aldrich syndrome.

This clonotype was found many times. The chain carries TRBV10-3 and TRBJ2-5; D gene ambiguous. Germline CDR1 is ENHRY and CDR2 is SYGVKD. V lost 7 bases and J 2 bases, leaving 8 bases between the germline ends. The CDR3 contains 12 residues. The CDR3 bases are TGTGCCATCACAGATAATCAAGAGACCCAGTACTTC. This codes for CAITDNQETQYF.

This clonotype came up many times. For the CDR3, the DNA is TGCAGCGTTGGCGGGACTAGCGGGATTCAGTACTTC. Translation gives CSVGGTSGIQYF. The rearrangement uses TRBV29-1 and TRBJ2-7, with TRBD2 identical over 13 bases. Germline CDR1 reads SQVTM; CDR2 reads ANQGSEA. This CDR3 is built from 12 residues. J was trimmed by 10 bases and V by 4 bases; bases with no gene match: 4.

There are many counts of this clonotype. This chain links TRBV2 with TRBJ2-1; 10 bases map to TRBD2. Unmatched junction bases numbered 9, after V lost 6 bases and J lost 10 bases. Germline V gene lookup returns CDR1 SNHLY and CDR2 FYNNEI. This CDR3 is built from 14 residues. This CDR3 is CASSTGTSATEQFF. As DNA, the CDR3 is TGTGCCAGCAGCACCGGGACTAGCGCTACCGAGCAGTTCTTC.

This clonotype showed up many times. V gene TRBV6-5 combines with J gene TRBJ1-5; possible D gene TRBD1, 6 bases. The CDR3 consists of 13 residues. The V gene's germline CDR1 is MNHEY and CDR2 SVGAGI. The ends were cut back, 6 bases at V and 11 bases at J, with 17 bases in the middle. CDR3 coding DNA: TGTGCCAGCAGGACCGGGACAACGGACTCCCAGCATTTT. Amino acid sequence: CASRTGTTDSQHF.

This sequence joins TRBV20-1 and TRBJ1-4; TRBD1 is a possible D gene (5 bases). This CDR3 region has 14 residues. Germline V gene sequence: CDR1 DFQATT, CDR2 SNEGSKA (reference sequence). The V gene lost 1 base and the J gene lost 7 bases, with 13 bases spanning the gap. CDR3 residues: CSARVPRDGEKLFF. For the CDR3, the DNA is TGCAGTGCTAGAGTCCCCAGGGACGGTGAAAAACTGTTTTTT.

This clonotype has at least ten counts. This chain connects TRBV3-1 to TRBJ2-7; the D gene is possibly TRBD1 (5 bases). Germline CDR1 and CDR2: LGHDT and YNNKEL (reference sequence). With 0 bases removed from V and 0 bases from J, the gap between germline ends came to 9 bases. This CDR3 has 15 amino acids. CDR3 DNA: TGTGCCAGCAGCCAAGACAGGGTTCCCTCCTACGAGCAGTACTTC. Amino acids: CASSQDRVPSYEQYF.

The CDR3 protein is CASSLGTGVIYEQYF. CDR3 DNA sequence: TGTGCCAGCAGCTTAGGGACAGGGGTAATCTACGAGCAGTACTTC. This chain links TRBV7-9 with TRBJ2-7, with 9 positions matching TRBD1. Germline V lookup: CDR1 SEHNR, CDR2 FQNEAQ (reference sequence). The CDR3 has 15 amino acids. Unmatched junction bases numbered 4, after V lost 1 base and J lost 3 bases.

This clonotype was found many times. The V call is TRBV5-1, the J call TRBJ2-5, with a possible D match to TRBD2 (5 bases). V lost 2 bases and J 2 bases, leaving 7 bases between the germline ends. This CDR3 region has 13 residues. Germline values: CDR1 SGHRS, CDR2 YFSETQ. The CDR3: CASSLKRQETQYF. The CDR3 nucleotides read TGCGCCAGCAGCTTAAAGCGGCAAGAGACCCAGTACTTC. Combining the CDR3 with reference TRBV5-1 and TRBJ2-5 gives the whole variable domain KAGVTQTPRYLIKTRGQQVTLSCSPISGHRSVSWYQQTPGQGLQFLFEYFSETQRNKGNFPGRFSGRQFSNSRSEMNVSTLELGDSALYLCASSLKRQETQYFGPGTRLLVL.

This chain connects TRBV2 to TRBJ1-2; D may be TRBD1 (6 bases). CDR3 size: 14 residues. V lost 6 bases to trimming and J lost 2 bases, with 13 bases between them. The germline V gene has CDR1 SNHLY and CDR2 FYNNEI. CDR3 protein: CASRGTLLNYGYTF. The CDR3 region has the DNA TGTGCCAGCAGGGGGACACTCTTAAACTATGGCTACACCTTC.

This clonotype was found many times. The chain recombines TRBV5-1 with TRBJ1-1; D remains ambiguous. Germline V gene sequence: CDR1 SGHRS, CDR2 YFSETQ. CDR3 length: 11 amino acids. Trimming left V 7 bases short and J 9 bases short, with 13 bases between. The CDR3 region is CASEVGIKAFF. The CDR3 coding sequence is TGCGCCAGCGAGGTTGGTATCAAAGCTTTCTTT.

This clonotype was recorded many times. The rearrangement links TRBV27 to TRBJ2-2; 7 bases agree with TRBD2. CDR3 length: 17 residues. The germline V gene encodes CDR1 MNHEY and CDR2 SMNVEV (reference sequence). V was pared by 3 bases and J by 1 base, with 8 bases of the junction left unmatched. CDR3 region: CASSFILGGGNTGELFF. The CDR3 DNA reads TGTGCCAGCAGTTTTATTTTGGGCGGGGGGAACACCGGGGAGCTGTTTTTT.

This clonotype was picked up many times. The chain links TRBV6-1 to TRBJ1-6; tentatively, D is TRBD1 (5 bases). Per germline, CDR1 MNHNS and CDR2 SASEGT. The CDR3 length is 15 residues. V lost 2 bases and J lost 6, with 11 bases in between. The CDR3 DNA reads as TGTGCCAGCAGTGAAACCGGGACCAGTAATTCACCCCTCCACTTT. Translation: CASSETGTSNSPLHF.

V is TRBV14 and J is TRBJ2-2; the D gene is possibly TRBD1 (6 bases). Deletions cut 1 base from V and 6 bases from J, with 9 bases between. This CDR3 has 14 amino acids. In germline, CDR1 is SGHDN, CDR2 FVKESK. CDR3 DNA: TGTGCCAGCAGCCAAGGGGGGCGCGCCGGGGAGCTGTTTTTT. This gives the protein CASSQGGRAGELFF.

There are many counts of this clonotype. CDR3 in DNA: TGTGCCTGGATGAGGGAATACGAGCAGTACTTC. It yields the protein CAWMREYEQYF. The chain has TRBV30 and TRBJ2-7, with a possible D match to TRBD2 (5 bases). CDR3 length equals 11 residues. V was cut by 4 bases and J by 4 bases, with 8 bases left in between. Germline CDR1 GTSNPN, CDR2 SVGIG (reference sequence).

This clonotype has ten or more counts. This chain connects TRBV5-1 to TRBJ2-1; D is uncertain. This CDR3 region has 11 residues. V shed 4 bases and J shed 8 bases, with 7 bases lying between them. Per the germline V gene, CDR1 is SGHRS and CDR2 is YFSETQ. As DNA, the CDR3 is TGCGCCAGCAGCCAAAAGTATGAGCAGTTCTTC. Translation gives CASSQKYEQFF.

In its sample, this clonotype was seen many times. This rearrangement joins TRBV9 to TRBJ2-3; D gene uncertain. The CDR3 has 17 residues. Trimming removed 7 bases from V and 2 bases from J, with 23 bases in between. Germline assignment: CDR1 SGDLS and CDR2 YYNGEE. CDR3 nucleotide sequence: TGTGCCAGCCACGAGGTAATGGGCCCATCCTTCACAGATACGCAGTATTTT. This encodes CASHEVMGPSFTDTQYF.

This clonotype showed up many times. The chain uses TRBV12-3 or TRBV12-4 and TRBJ1-2; possible D gene TRBD1, 6 bases. V lost 5 bases to trimming and J lost 7 bases, with 26 bases between them. The CDR3 sequence is 17 residues long. The DNA of the CDR3 is TGTGCCAGCAGTCATCTCCCTGGTCCCGGGGGCCCCATTGGCTACACCTTC. Its translation is CASSHLPGPGGPIGYTF.

This clonotype was detected many times. The rearrangement links TRBV20-1 to TRBJ2-1, with TRBD2 matching over 10 bases. V was pared by 0 bases and J by 5 bases, with 7 bases of the junction left unmatched. Germline CDR1 is DFQATT and CDR2 is SNEGSKA (reference sequence). The length of the CDR3 is 16 residues. CDR3 bases: TGCAGTGCTAGAGATGGCAGCGGGAGGGCAGACAATGAGCAGTTCTTC. Translated: CSARDGSGRADNEQFF.

This clonotype was seen at least ten times. This rearrangement joins TRBV12-3 or TRBV12-4 to TRBJ1-5, with TRBD1 matching 9 bases. The CDR3 covers 14 residues. The V and J ends lost 6 bases and 6 bases, in that order; junction bases with no gene match: 6. The CDR3 nucleotides read TGTGCCAGCAGCAGGACAGGGGATGGTCAGCCCCAGCATTTT. It encodes CASSRTGDGQPQHF.

This clonotype was seen many times. The chain links TRBV10-1 to TRBJ1-5; D is undetermined. Germline CDR1 and CDR2: WNHNN and SYGVQD (reference sequence). This CDR3 is 20 amino acids long. V lost 5 bases and J lost 1, with 27 bases in between. The chain's CDR3 is CASSSPPSTLGEFSNQPQHF. In DNA, the CDR3 is TGCGCCAGCAGTAGTCCGCCGTCGACTCTCGGCGAGTTCAGCAATCAGCCCCAGCATTTT.

The chain is built from TRBV3-1 and TRBJ2-7; the D call may be TRBD1 or TRBD2 (5 bases each). V was clipped by 1 base and J by 0 bases, with 10 bases between them. Per the germline V gene, CDR1 is LGHDT and CDR2 is YNNKEL (reference sequence). The CDR3 consists of 15 residues. The CDR3 bases are TGTGCCAGCAGCCAAGCGGGACGGGCCTCCTACGAGCAGTACTTC. Translating it yields CASSQAGRASYEQYF.